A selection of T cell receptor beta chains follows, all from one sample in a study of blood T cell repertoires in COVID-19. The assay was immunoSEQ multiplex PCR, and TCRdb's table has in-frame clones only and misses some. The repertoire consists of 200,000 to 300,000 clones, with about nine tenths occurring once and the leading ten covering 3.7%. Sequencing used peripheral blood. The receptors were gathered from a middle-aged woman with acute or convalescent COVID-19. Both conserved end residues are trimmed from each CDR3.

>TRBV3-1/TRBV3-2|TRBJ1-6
ASSQERTLVLGSYNSPLH
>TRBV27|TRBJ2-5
ASRGGNQETQY
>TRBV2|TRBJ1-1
ASNSKRSTEAF
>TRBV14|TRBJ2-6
ASRKLSGGISGANVLT
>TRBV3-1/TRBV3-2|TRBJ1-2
ASSQDPGGNT
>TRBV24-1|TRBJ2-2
ATSERGSNTGELF
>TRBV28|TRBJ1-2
ASSLLGTTRGYT
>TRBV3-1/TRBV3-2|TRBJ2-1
ASSQDPGFEQF
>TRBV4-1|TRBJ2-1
ASSQEGPGNEQF
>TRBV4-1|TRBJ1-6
ASSQDSRGLYNSPLH
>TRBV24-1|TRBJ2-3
ATSDLPGTGRADTQY
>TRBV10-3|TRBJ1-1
ASRGGQVNTEAF
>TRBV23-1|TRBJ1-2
ASSHWAWEANYGYT
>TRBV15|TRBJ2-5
ATSRAGQGAETQY
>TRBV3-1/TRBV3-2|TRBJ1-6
ASSGGQASPLH